The present T cell receptor beta chain was sequenced within a study of pediatric ulcerative colitis. Background on the study: Most patients had pancolitis, and two had left-sided colitis.

Germline V gene data show CDR1 as SGDLS and CDR2 as YYNGEE. Losses at the gene ends were 0 bases for V and 1 base for J; bases not matched to a gene: 5. This CDR3 is built from 16 residues. Remarks on this clone: Its specificity is not known.

Study outcomes and limitations: In rectum, acute severe colitis had expanded clones and less diversity. This repertoire reflects total lymphocytes rather than subpopulations like regulatory T cells. A couple of rectal clonotypes were found only in ulcerative colitis patients, all of them.

The assay was immunoSEQ multiplex PCR, and TCRdb's table has in-frame clones only and misses some. The repertoire has 50,000 to 65,000 clones, 86% of them found once; the top ten carry around 3.6%. This TCR was sampled from a boy aged 10-17 years with severe ulcerative colitis. This chain links TRBV9 with TRBJ2-7; 9 bases line up with TRBD2. The sequenced sample consisted of blood. CDR3 DNA sequence: TGTGCCAGCAGCGTAGAGGGGACTAGCAAATCCTACGAGCAGTACTTC. It codes for CASSVEGTSKSYEQYF.